Reported below is one TCR beta chain. Its antigen is still unknown. The data stem from a study of type 1 regulatory T cells. Whole-study context: T-allo10 is an in vitro-generated, Tr1-enriched CD4 T cell product specific for alloantigen.

TCRdb re-analysed the reads in MiXCR, keeping a single row per CDR3 protein. Of roughly 71,000 distinct CDR3 sequences in the sample, around 21% were seen once. Trimming removed 2 bases from V and 0 bases from J, with 9 bases in between. Germline V gene lookup returns CDR1 SGHKS and CDR2 YYEKEE (reference sequence). CDR3 length: 15 residues. Study-wide points: Compared with non-type 1 regulatory T cells, type 1 regulatory T cells showed a more restricted TCR repertoire.

This rearrangement joins TRBV5-5 to TRBJ1-5; D uncertain. The clonotype comes from a human donor in good health. The sample taken for sequencing was cultured type 1 regulatory T (Tr1) cells, either the whole culture or a sorted fraction (not recorded which). The CDR3 DNA reads as TGTGCCAGCAGCTTCGGGGATCTTAGCAATCAGCCCCAGCATTTT. It translates to CASSFGDLSNQPQHF.